This TCR beta chain emerged from a study of technical replicates of blood from a few donors. Trimming removed 0 bases from V and 2 bases from J; junction bases left unmatched: 1. CDR1 is MNHEY, CDR2 SVGAGI, per germline. The CDR3 runs to 15 residues. Measured with immunoSEQ multiplex PCR; TCRdb has only the in-frame clones, and not every one. The data hold about 72,000 clones, with roughly 96% observed a single time. The gene calls are TRBV6-5 and TRBJ1-2, with 9 positions matching TRBD1. The clonotype originates from a human donor in good health. Sequencing input: T cells isolated from PBMCs. CDR3 nucleotides: TGTGCCAGCAGTTACTCGGGACAGGGAAACTATGGCTACACCTTC. Protein sequence: CASSYSGQGNYGYTF.